This is a list of T cell receptor beta chains from one sample in a study of T cell changes during pregnancy in multiple sclerosis. Clones were sequenced by immunoSEQ multiplex PCR, and TCRdb holds only the in-frame ones, with some missing. This sample has some 33,000 clones; around 92% occur once, and the top ten carry 3.5% to 5%. The sequences come from CD8+ T cells from peripheral blood mononuclear cells, collected in the second trimester of pregnancy. The receptors were sampled from a female donor in good health, enrolled as a control in a pregnancy study. The CDR3 runs from the conserved cysteine through the conserved F or W. Fields, in order: D gene, V gene, J gene, clone size, CDR3 DNA, CDR3 protein. A D gene is named only where the DNA matches it firmly. The size field is filled for only some rows; it gives once, few, many or a size class.

d_gene: .; v_gene: TRBV7-6; j_gene: TRBJ1-1; abundance: few; CDR3nt: TGTGCCAGCACCCACCGGCCGGGCACTGAAGCTTTCTTT; CDR3aa: CASTHRPGTEAFF
d_gene: .; v_gene: TRBV4-3; j_gene: TRBJ1-5; abundance: .; CDR3nt: TGCGCCAGCAGCCAAGATCTTGGAGAGTATCAGCCCCAGCATTTT; CDR3aa: CASSQDLGEYQPQHF
d_gene: .; v_gene: TRBV7-9; j_gene: TRBJ1-1; abundance: .; CDR3nt: TGTGCCAGCAGCGCAGAACAGGGTTTGAACACTGAAGCTTTCTTT; CDR3aa: CASSAEQGLNTEAFF
d_gene: TRBD1; v_gene: TRBV5-6; j_gene: TRBJ2-1; abundance: .; CDR3nt: TGTGCCAGCAGCCTGGGACAGGTCTACAATGAGCAGTTCTTC; CDR3aa: CASSLGQVYNEQFF
d_gene: TRBD1; v_gene: TRBV4-2; j_gene: TRBJ1-1; abundance: .; CDR3nt: TGTGCCAGCAGCCAAGGTGGACAGGTCCCTGAAGCTTTCTTT; CDR3aa: CASSQGGQVPEAFF
d_gene: TRBD1; v_gene: TRBV7-6; j_gene: TRBJ1-1; abundance: .; CDR3nt: TGTGCCAGCAGTCCTACTCCGGGACAGTCAGGCACTGAAGCTTTCTTT; CDR3aa: CASSPTPGQSGTEAFF
d_gene: .; v_gene: TRBV5-4; j_gene: TRBJ2-3; abundance: .; CDR3nt: TGTGCCAGCAGCTTGGGTACTGGGGGGGCTAGGGATACGCAGTATTTT; CDR3aa: CASSLGTGGARDTQYF
d_gene: TRBD1; v_gene: TRBV4-3; j_gene: TRBJ2-1; abundance: .; CDR3nt: TGCGCCAGCAGCCACCCAAGGACAGGGACTTTCGACAATGAGCAGTTCTTC; CDR3aa: CASSHPRTGTFDNEQFF
d_gene: TRBD1; v_gene: TRBV7-6; j_gene: TRBJ1-1; abundance: .; CDR3nt: TGTGCCAGCAGCCTTGGGACAGGGGCTGAAGCTTTCTTT; CDR3aa: CASSLGTGAEAFF
d_gene: .; v_gene: TRBV7-3; j_gene: TRBJ2-3; abundance: .; CDR3nt: TGTGCCACCTCAGGGTTCCCTCAGGGAGATACGCAGTATTTT; CDR3aa: CATSGFPQGDTQYF
d_gene: .; v_gene: TRBV9; j_gene: TRBJ1-3; abundance: .; CDR3nt: TGTGCCAGCAGCGTAGACGCAGGCTCTGGAAACACCATATATTTT; CDR3aa: CASSVDAGSGNTIYF
d_gene: .; v_gene: TRBV5-1; j_gene: TRBJ2-5; abundance: .; CDR3nt: TGCGCCAGCAGCCCAGAAGGCGGGGTGGGGACCCAGTACTTC; CDR3aa: CASSPEGGVGTQYF
d_gene: TRBD2; v_gene: TRBV7-9; j_gene: TRBJ2-1; abundance: .; CDR3nt: TGTGCCAGCAGCTTAGCAACGGGGGGGGTCTACAATGAGCAGTTCTTC; CDR3aa: CASSLATGGVYNEQFF
d_gene: TRBD1; v_gene: TRBV9; j_gene: TRBJ1-2; abundance: .; CDR3nt: TGTGCCAGCAGCGTAGCGGACAGGGGATTTGGCTACACCTTC; CDR3aa: CASSVADRGFGYTF
d_gene: TRBD1; v_gene: TRBV12-5; j_gene: TRBJ1-2; abundance: large; CDR3nt: TGTGCTAGTGGCCCGGACAGGGACGGCTACACCTTC; CDR3aa: CASGPDRDGYTF
d_gene: TRBD2; v_gene: TRBV7-3; j_gene: TRBJ2-1; abundance: .; CDR3nt: TGTGCCAGCAGCTCGAAAGGACTAGCGGAGACTACCATTTACAATGAGCAGTTCTTC; CDR3aa: CASSSKGLAETTIYNEQFF
d_gene: TRBD1; v_gene: TRBV15; j_gene: TRBJ1-1; abundance: .; CDR3nt: TGTGCCACCAGCTTACGACAGGGAGGCACTGAAGCTTTCTTT; CDR3aa: CATSLRQGGTEAFF
d_gene: TRBD2; v_gene: TRBV19; j_gene: TRBJ2-3; abundance: .; CDR3nt: TGTGCCAGTTCCGTTTTGGGGGGGTTTACAGATACGCAGTATTTT; CDR3aa: CASSVLGGFTDTQYF
d_gene: .; v_gene: TRBV27; j_gene: TRBJ2-1; abundance: .; CDR3nt: TGTGCCAGCAGTACGACTGCCTACAATGAGCAGTTCTTC; CDR3aa: CASSTTAYNEQFF
d_gene: TRBD1; v_gene: TRBV13; j_gene: TRBJ1-1; abundance: .; CDR3nt: TGTGCCAGCAGCCCTTTCGGACAGGGGGACACTGAAGCTTTCTTT; CDR3aa: CASSPFGQGDTEAFF
d_gene: .; v_gene: TRBV6-1; j_gene: TRBJ2-7; abundance: .; CDR3nt: TGTGCCAGCAGTGAAGTTTCTAGCGTTCGCTACGAGCAGTACTTC; CDR3aa: CASSEVSSVRYEQYF
d_gene: .; v_gene: TRBV6-6; j_gene: TRBJ1-2; abundance: .; CDR3nt: TGTGCCAGCAGTTCCGCTTTGACAGATGGCTACACCTTC; CDR3aa: CASSSALTDGYTF
d_gene: .; v_gene: TRBV6-4; j_gene: TRBJ2-3; abundance: .; CDR3nt: TGTGCCAGCAGTGGCAGGGCGAGCACAGATACGCAGTATTTT; CDR3aa: CASSGRASTDTQYF
d_gene: .; v_gene: TRBV7-9; j_gene: TRBJ2-1; abundance: once; CDR3nt: TGTGCCAGCAGCTTCGGGAATGAGCAGTTCTTC; CDR3aa: CASSFGNEQFF
d_gene: TRBD1; v_gene: TRBV27; j_gene: TRBJ2-1; abundance: .; CDR3nt: TGTGCCAGCAGATGGGACAGGGCCCCCTACAATGAGCAGTTCTTC; CDR3aa: CASRWDRAPYNEQFF
d_gene: .; v_gene: TRBV27; j_gene: TRBJ1-2; abundance: .; CDR3nt: TGTGCCAGCAGGCAGGGCGACGGCTACACCTTC; CDR3aa: CASRQGDGYTF